These 28 T cell receptor beta chains were all obtained from the same sample, sequenced in a study of T cell changes during pregnancy in multiple sclerosis. Here immunoSEQ multiplex PCR was the method, and the copy in TCRdb shows in-frame clones only, minus some. Seen here are under 150,000 clones, approximately 96% observed once, and the top ten hold less than 0.55%. The sequenced sample was peripheral blood, obtained after pregnancy. The receptors here all came from a female donor with multiple sclerosis, enrolled in a pregnancy study.

The chain is built from TRBV28 and TRBJ2-6; D is uncertain. Germline V gene lookup returns CDR1 MDHEN and CDR2 SYDVKM. The CDR3 runs to 13 residues. V lost 5 bases and J lost 3, with 5 bases in between. The CDR3: CASSLVGANVLTF. The CDR3, as DNA: TGTGCCAGCAGTCTTGTTGGGGCCAACGTCCTGACTTTC. The variable domain in full, with the rest retrieved from reference TRBV28 and TRBJ2-6, is DVKVTQSSRYLVKRTGEKVFLECVQDMDHENMFWYRQDPGLGLRLIYFSYDVKMKEKGDIPEGYSVSREKKERFSLILESASTNQTSMYLCASSLVGANVLTFGAGSRLTVL.

The chain uses TRBV2 and TRBJ2-7; a weak D match, TRBD1 (5 bases). The length of the CDR3 is 12 residues. The V gene's germline CDR1 is SNHLY and CDR2 FYNNEI. Trimming left V 5 bases short and J 11 bases short, with 16 bases between. The DNA of the CDR3 is TGTGCCAGCAGTCGTGGGGTCATCAGGGAGTACTTC. It yields the protein CASSRGVIREYF.

The chain joins TRBV7-3 to TRBJ2-3, with a tentative D call TRBD1 (6 bases). This CDR3 region has 15 residues. In germline, CDR1 is SGHTA, CDR2 FQGTGA. V lost 5 bases to trimming and J lost 4 bases, with 16 bases between them. The CDR3 nucleotides are TGTGCCAGCAGCACAGGGAAGGGTGCCGCAGATACGCAGTATTTT. It is translated as CASSTGKGAADTQYF.

The chain couples TRBV2 to TRBJ1-1; D gene uncertain. CDR3 length equals 14 residues. Germline CDR1 SNHLY, CDR2 FYNNEI. V dropped 6 bases and J dropped 1 base, with 12 bases sitting between them. The CDR3: CASRPHLQNTEAFF. The CDR3 DNA follows: TGTGCCAGCAGGCCACACCTTCAGAACACTGAAGCTTTCTTT.

This clone has only a few counts. The chain links TRBV28 to TRBJ1-4; perhaps TRBD1 as D (5 bases). This CDR3 has 15 residues. Deletions cut 2 bases from V and 4 bases from J, with 11 bases between. CDR1 and CDR2 from the germline V gene are MDHEN and SYDVKM. The chain's CDR3 is CASSLRQGSNEKLFF. The CDR3 nucleotides read TGTGCCAGCAGTTTACGGCAGGGCAGTAATGAAAAACTGTTTTTT. Together with reference TRBV28 and TRBJ1-4, the CDR3 gives the full variable domain: DVKVTQSSRYLVKRTGEKVFLECVQDMDHENMFWYRQDPGLGLRLIYFSYDVKMKEKGDIPEGYSVSREKKERFSLILESASTNQTSMYLCASSLRQGSNEKLFFGSGTQLSVL.

V gene TRBV9 combines with J gene TRBJ2-7; a possible D gene is TRBD2 (6 bases). CDR1 SGDLS and CDR2 YYNGEE come from the germline V gene. Trimming left V 4 bases short and J 5 bases short, with 16 bases between. This CDR3 has 14 amino acids. The CDR3 coding sequence is TGTGCCAGCAGCCCGAGACTAGTATTGGACGAGCAGTACTTC. Translated: CASSPRLVLDEQYF.

CDR3 sequence reads: CASSLRGQSYEQYF. The CDR3 bases are TGTGCCAGCAGTCTACGCGGACAATCCTACGAGCAGTACTTC. The chain uses TRBV27 and TRBJ2-7; perhaps TRBD1 as D (5 bases). Trimming shortened V by 5 bases and J by 1 base, and 12 bases separated the two germline ends. Germline CDR1 MNHEY, CDR2 SMNVEV (reference sequence). The CDR3 sequence is 14 residues long.

The chain combines TRBV5-8 with TRBJ2-2; perhaps TRBD2 as D (6 bases). Between the trimmed V and J ends, which lost 5 bases and 4 bases, there was a span of 18 bases. Germline values: CDR1 SGHTS, CDR2 YDEGEE. There are 16 residues in the CDR3. CDR3 nucleotides: TGTGCCAGCAGGAACCGGAGGGCCCGCGGCACCGGGGAGCTGTTTTTT. Amino acid sequence: CASRNRRARGTGELFF.

The chain carries TRBV18 and TRBJ1-5, with D perhaps matching TRBD1 (6 bases). Germline loops: CDR1 KGHSH, CDR2 LQKENI. The CDR3 is made up of 17 amino acids. V shed 1 base and J shed 0 bases, with 13 bases lying between them. CDR3 sequence: CASSPRPTGSSNQPQHF. In DNA form, the CDR3 reads TGTGCCAGCTCACCACGTCCGACAGGTTCTAGCAATCAGCCCCAGCATTTT.

The chain employs TRBV4-1 and TRBJ1-2; D is unresolved. Germline V lookup: CDR1 MGHRA, CDR2 YSYEKL. Trimming removed 0 bases from V and 5 bases from J, with 10 bases in between. CDR3 length: 14 amino acids. CDR3 in amino acids: CASSQESTGYGYTF. The CDR3 DNA is TGCGCCAGCAGCCAAGAGTCAACGGGTTATGGCTACACCTTC.

The CDR3 sequence: CASSPRLNTEAFF. The CDR3 coding sequence is TGTGCCAGCAGCCCCCGGTTGAACACTGAAGCTTTCTTT. The rearrangement links TRBV7-9 to TRBJ1-1; D not certain. CDR3 size: 13 residues. Germline assignment: CDR1 SEHNR and CDR2 FQNEAQ (reference sequence). Deletions cut 5 bases from V and 0 bases from J, with 7 bases between.

This chain links TRBV7-8 with TRBJ1-1, with 7 bases fitting TRBD1. CDR1 is SGHVS, CDR2 FQNEAQ, per germline. J was trimmed by 4 bases and V by 2 bases; bases with no gene match: 4. The CDR3 is made up of 14 amino acids. For the CDR3, the DNA is TGTGCCAGCAGCTTAAGACAGGGAGGCACTGAAGCTTTCTTT. Translating gives CASSLRQGGTEAFF. Full variable domain (missing parts from reference TRBV7-8 and TRBJ1-1): GAGVSQSPRYKVAKRGQDVALRCDPISGHVSLFWYQQALGQGPEFLTYFQNEAQLDKSGLPSDRFFAERPEGSVSTLKIQRTQQEDSAVYLCASSLRQGGTEAFFGQGTRLTVV.

This clone turned up a few times. V usage is TRBV28 and J usage is TRBJ2-7, with 8 bases aligning to TRBD2. Trimming took 10 bases from V and 6 from J; bases not matched to a gene: 11. Germline V CDR1 and CDR2: MDHEN, SYDVKM. CDR3 length: 13 amino acids. CDR3: CAIRASGLGEQYF. Written as DNA, the CDR3 is TGTGCCATCCGTGCTAGCGGGTTGGGCGAGCAGTACTTC.

V and J are TRBV6-5 and TRBJ1-3; D remains unclear. The V end lost 6 bases, the J end lost 0 bases, and 9 bases lay between the germline ends. The CDR3 totals 14 residues. Germline V lookup: CDR1 MNHEY, CDR2 SVGAGI. CDR3 sequence (DNA): TGTGCCAGCAGGAGAGTCATCTCTGGAAACACCATATATTTT. Translating gives CASRRVISGNTIYF.

This rearrangement joins TRBV25-1 to TRBJ1-5; TRBD1 matches at 9 bases. CDR3 length: 14 residues. The J segment lost 6 bases and the V segment lost 4 bases, leaving 4 bases of the junction unmatched. Germline V gene sequence: CDR1 MGHDK, CDR2 SYGVNS. CDR3 nucleotides: TGTGCCAGCAGTGTACAGGGGGCGATTCAGCCCCAGCATTTT. This translates into CASSVQGAIQPQHF.

The chain employs TRBV19 and TRBJ2-7, with D uncertain. The CDR3 totals 13 residues. V lost 0 bases and J lost 2, with 5 bases in between. CDR1 is LNHDA and CDR2 is SQIVND in the germline V gene (reference sequence). The CDR3 bases are TGTGCCAGTAGTATAGATCCCACCTACGAGCAGTACTTC. Translating gives CASSIDPTYEQYF.

The chain has TRBV7-9 and TRBJ1-5, with D hard to call. Germline values: CDR1 SEHNR, CDR2 FQNEAQ (reference sequence). This CDR3 spans 17 amino acids. The V end was cut by 1 base, the J end by 2 bases, with 15 bases between. CDR3 in amino acids: CASSLGAGVSGNQPQHF. CDR3 in DNA: TGTGCCAGCAGCTTAGGGGCGGGAGTGAGTGGCAATCAGCCCCAGCATTTT.

V is TRBV7-2 and J is TRBJ2-7, with 8 bases fitting TRBD2. Trimming cost V 0 bases and J 7 bases; bases outside gene matches: 11. Germline V gives CDR1 SGHTA, CDR2 FQGNSA. This CDR3 is built from 16 residues. Written as DNA, the CDR3 is TGTGCCAGCAGCTTAGCGCTGAGCGGGAGCTCGGGAGAGCAGTACTTC. This sequence encodes CASSLALSGSSGEQYF.

CDR3 sequence: CASSSGQADIQYF. CDR3 sequence (DNA): TGTGCCAGCAGCTCGGGACAGGCGGACATTCAGTACTTC. The V gene is TRBV5-6, the J gene TRBJ2-4, with TRBD1 identical over 8 bases. The CDR3 totals 13 residues. The V gene end was trimmed by 3 bases and the J gene end by 8 bases; junction bases not matched to a gene: 4. CDR1 SGHDT and CDR2 YYEEEE come from the germline V gene.

Turning to this clone: Germline is not matched at one junction end, which may reflect a read error. The rearrangement uses TRBV18 and TRBJ1-2; D gene ambiguous. Germline CDR1 reads KGHSH; CDR2 reads LQKENI. The CDR3 consists of 12 residues. CDR3 in DNA: TGTGCCAGCTCACCTCAGACTGATGGCCACACCTTC. It is translated as CASSPQTDGHTF.

The V and J genes are TRBV4-1 and TRBJ2-5, with TRBD2 as a possible D gene (6 bases). The V gene lost 4 bases and the J gene lost 4 bases, with 7 bases spanning the gap. Germline V gene lookup returns CDR1 MGHRA and CDR2 YSYEKL. This CDR3 has 12 residues. The CDR3: CASSRSGETQYF. The CDR3 DNA is TGCGCCAGCAGCCGTAGCGGAGAGACCCAGTACTTC.

Remarks on this clone: Other nucleotide sequences in the sample specify the same CDR3. The rearrangement joins TRBV29-1 to TRBJ2-5, with 14 bases fitting TRBD2. The ends lost 4 bases at V and 5 bases at J; junction bases unmatched: 0. The CDR3 is 13 amino acids. Per the germline V gene, CDR1 is SQVTM and CDR2 is ANQGSEA. The CDR3 sequence: CSVGTSGRETQYF. CDR3 in DNA: TGCAGCGTTGGGACTAGCGGGAGGGAGACCCAGTACTTC.

In DNA form, the CDR3 reads TGTGCCAGCAGTTACGGGGGGGCAGGAGGCTACACCTTC. Protein sequence: CASSYGGAGGYTF. V usage is TRBV6-5 and J usage is TRBJ1-2, with D possibly matching TRBD1 (6 bases). The CDR3 loop spans 13 amino acids. With 2 bases removed from V and 8 bases from J, the gap between germline ends came to 12 bases. Germline CDR1 MNHEY, CDR2 SVGAGI.

The gene calls are TRBV5-6 and TRBJ1-4; TRBD1 matches at 8 bases. Germline V CDR1 and CDR2: SGHDT, YYEEEE. The CDR3 spans 15 residues. Germline trimming cut 3 bases from V and 4 bases from J; bases unmatched to any gene: 5. The CDR3 nucleotides are TGTGCCAGCAGCTCCTCGGGACAGGTTAATGAAAAACTGTTTTTT. It translates to CASSSSGQVNEKLFF.

This clone was seen once. This chain uses TRBV4-2 with TRBJ2-7, with TRBD2 matching 7 bases. This CDR3 has 15 residues. CDR1 and CDR2 (germline): LGHNA, YNFKEQ. V shed 1 base and J 1 base; nucleotides not matched to a gene: 4. The DNA for the CDR3 is TGTGCCAGCAGCCAAGGGCTAGCGGCTTCCTACGAGCAGTACTTC. This translates into CASSQGLAASYEQYF.

This chain joins TRBV27 and TRBJ1-5; D call uncertain. V lost 3 bases and J 6 bases, leaving 18 bases between the germline ends. The V gene's germline CDR1 is MNHEY and CDR2 SMNVEV (reference sequence). CDR3 length equals 16 residues. The CDR3 spells CASSFRGTGSGQPQHF. The CDR3, as DNA: TGTGCCAGCAGTTTTCGAGGAACCGGCTCGGGTCAGCCCCAGCATTTT.

This chain connects TRBV28 to TRBJ2-3, with 9 bases fitting TRBD1. V shed 11 bases and J 5 bases; nucleotides not matched to a gene: 17. The CDR3 spans 16 residues. CDR1 MDHEN and CDR2 SYDVKM come from the germline V gene. CDR3 nucleotides: TGTGCCGCCGCCCGACCCCCGACAGGGGGTAAAGATACGCAGTATTTT. It specifies CAAARPPTGGKDTQYF.

The chain couples TRBV5-4 to TRBJ2-5; a possible D gene is TRBD2 (5 bases). Between the trimmed V and J ends, which lost 2 bases and 8 bases, there was a span of 10 bases. Germline CDR1 and CDR2: SGHNT and YYREEE (reference sequence). This CDR3 spans 12 amino acids. CDR3: CASSLNSETQYF. DNA of the CDR3: TGTGCCAGCAGCTTAAATAGCGAAACCCAGTACTTC. Looking up the rest from reference TRBV5-4 and TRBJ2-5 gives the full variable domain: ETGVTQSPTHLIKTRGQQVTLRCSSQSGHNTVSWYQQALGQGPQFIFQYYREEENGRGNFPPRFSGLQFPNYSSELNVNALELDDSALYLCASSLNSETQYFGPGTRLLVL.